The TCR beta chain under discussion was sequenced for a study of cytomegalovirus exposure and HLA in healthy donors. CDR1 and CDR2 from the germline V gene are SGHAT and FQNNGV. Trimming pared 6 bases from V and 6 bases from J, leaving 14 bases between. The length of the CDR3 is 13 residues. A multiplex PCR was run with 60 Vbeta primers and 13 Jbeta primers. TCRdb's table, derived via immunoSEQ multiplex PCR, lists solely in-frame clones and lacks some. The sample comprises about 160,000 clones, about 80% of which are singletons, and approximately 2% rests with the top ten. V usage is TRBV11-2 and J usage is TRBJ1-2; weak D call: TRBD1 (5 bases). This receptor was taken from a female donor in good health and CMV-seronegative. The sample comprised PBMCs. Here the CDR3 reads CASSFGGRDGYTF. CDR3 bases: TGTGCCAGCAGTTTTGGGGGGAGGGATGGCTACACCTTC.